A single sample gave rise to the 22 T cell receptor beta chains below, sequenced in a study of siplizumab effects on memory and regulatory T cells. Method: immunoSEQ multiplex PCR; TCRdb's copy keeps in-frame clones and lacks some. The data contain over 100,000 clones, about 92% of them singletons. Sequenced input: Tregs sorted from blood. Every receptor here comes from a human donor in good health.

This clone was detected only once. The chain has TRBV4-1 and TRBJ1-1, with D hard to call. V lost 2 bases to trimming and J lost 7 bases, with 17 bases between them. The CDR3 has 15 residues. Germline V CDR1 and CDR2: MGHRA, YSYEKL. DNA of the CDR3: TGCGCCAGCAGCCAATCGGCGAGGTTCGGATTTGAAGCTTTCTTT. Translated: CASSQSARFGFEAFF.

The rearrangement links TRBV2 to TRBJ1-2, with D possibly being TRBD1 (6 bases). The germline CDR1 and CDR2 sequences are SNHLY and FYNNEI. The CDR3 loop spans 15 amino acids. V was trimmed by 7 bases and J by 5 bases, leaving 20 bases between them. This CDR3 is CASTQEATGRYGYTF. In nucleotides, the CDR3 is TGTGCCAGCACCCAAGAGGCTACAGGGAGGTATGGCTACACCTTC.

This chain links TRBV14 with TRBJ1-1; the match to TRBD1 covers 9 bases. Germline trimming cut 0 bases from V and 1 base from J; bases unmatched to any gene: 9. The CDR3 length is 18 residues. Germline V gene sequence: CDR1 SGHDN, CDR2 FVKESK. The CDR3 loop is CASSQDLGTGFWNTEAFF. The CDR3 DNA reads TGTGCCAGCAGCCAAGATCTGGGGACAGGGTTTTGGAACACTGAAGCTTTCTTT. The full variable domain, completed using reference TRBV14 and TRBJ1-1, is EAGVTQFPSHSVIEKGQTVTLRCDPISGHDNLYWYRRVMGKEIKFLLHFVKESKQDESGMPNNRFLAERTGGTYSTLKVQPAELEDSGVYFCASSQDLGTGFWNTEAFFGQGTRLTVV.

This chain uses TRBV19 with TRBJ2-7; 11 bases line up with TRBD1. This CDR3 is 14 amino acids long. The ends lost 5 bases at V and 7 bases at J; junction bases unmatched: 7. The germline CDR1 and CDR2 sequences are LNHDA and SQIVND (reference sequence). CDR3 sequence (DNA): TGTGCCAGTAGTTTCGGGACAGGGGGTGGTGAGCAGTACTTC. It translates to CASSFGTGGGEQYF.

The J gene is TRBJ2-2, the V gene TRBV5-1; possibly TRBD1 for D (6 bases). V was cut by 5 bases and J by 2 bases, with 13 bases left in between. CDR1 is SGHRS and CDR2 is YFSETQ in the germline V gene. CDR3 length: 15 residues. CDR3 region: CASRDGQLNTGELFF. As DNA, the CDR3 is TGCGCCAGCAGGGATGGACAGTTAAACACCGGGGAGCTGTTTTTT. The full variable domain, rest sourced from reference TRBV5-1 and TRBJ2-2, is KAGVTQTPRYLIKTRGQQVTLSCSPISGHRSVSWYQQTPGQGLQFLFEYFSETQRNKGNFPGRFSGRQFSNSRSEMNVSTLELGDSALYLCASRDGQLNTGELFFGEGSRLTVL.

This chain uses TRBV20-1 with TRBJ2-1; D call uncertain. V lost 3 bases to trimming and J lost 13 bases, with 13 bases between them. Germline CDR1 reads DFQATT; CDR2 reads SNEGSKA (reference sequence). The CDR3 extends over 11 amino acids. As DNA, the CDR3 is TGCAGTGCTAGTTACGAGGTTACCCAGTTCTTC. This sequence encodes CSASYEVTQFF.

V and J are TRBV2 and TRBJ2-6; D gene unclear. This CDR3 has 13 amino acids. Trimming pared 7 bases from V and 0 bases from J, leaving 4 bases between. Germline CDR1 is SNHLY and CDR2 is FYNNEI. The CDR3 loop reads CASKDSGANVLTF. The CDR3 bases are TGTGCCAGCAAGGACTCTGGGGCCAACGTCCTGACTTTC.

This chain connects TRBV7-9 to TRBJ2-7; D not certain. CDR3 length: 12 amino acids. V shed 4 bases and J shed 4 bases, with 8 bases lying between them. Per the germline V gene, CDR1 is SEHNR and CDR2 is FQNEAQ (reference sequence). The CDR3 DNA reads TGTGCCAGCAGCTCTTCCTTTTACGAGCAGTACTTC. The encoded protein is CASSSSFYEQYF.

V is TRBV7-2 and J is TRBJ2-1; the D is unclear. Germline loops: CDR1 SGHTA, CDR2 FQGNSA. Trimming left V 4 bases short and J 5 bases short, with 12 bases between. The CDR3 is 14 residues long. CDR3 bases: TGTGCCAGCAGCTACCGCTTTAGGGACAATGAGCAGTTCTTC. Amino acid sequence: CASSYRFRDNEQFF.

This chain connects TRBV2 to TRBJ1-5, with a possible D match to TRBD1 (6 bases). Germline CDR1 is SNHLY and CDR2 is FYNNEI. This CDR3 has 16 amino acids. Trimming pared 4 bases from V and 4 bases from J, leaving 17 bases between. CDR3 coding DNA: TGTGCCAGCAGTGTGGCCACACAGGGTTGGAATCAGCCCCAGCATTTT. Encoded protein: CASSVATQGWNQPQHF.

The chain couples TRBV5-1 to TRBJ2-7; 7 nucleotides agree with TRBD2. V gave up 0 bases and J gave up 3 bases; unmatched junction bases: 15. This CDR3 spans 18 amino acids. Per the germline V gene, CDR1 is SGHRS and CDR2 is YFSETQ. This CDR3 reads CASSLAEVFGRPYYEQYF. The CDR3 region has the DNA TGCGCCAGCAGCTTGGCGGAAGTGTTCGGGAGGCCTTACTACGAGCAGTACTTC.

In this sample, this clone turned up once. The chain links TRBV7-3 to TRBJ1-2, with D maybe TRBD1 (5 bases). Per the germline V gene, CDR1 is SGHTA and CDR2 is FQGTGA. This CDR3 has 13 amino acids. V was trimmed by 6 bases and J by 8 bases, leaving 16 bases between them. This chain's CDR3 is CASSFNTGEGYTF. DNA for the CDR3: TGTGCCAGCAGTTTTAATACAGGAGAAGGCTACACCTTC.

The rearrangement links TRBV19 to TRBJ2-7, with unresolved D. Germline loops: CDR1 LNHDA, CDR2 SQIVND (reference sequence). This CDR3 is built from 14 residues. Between the trimmed V and J ends, which lost 5 bases and 3 bases, there was a span of 14 bases. CDR3 coding DNA: TGTGCCAGTAGTTTCCAGGTTGCCTTCTACGAGCAGTACTTC. It specifies CASSFQVAFYEQYF.

The CDR3 DNA reads as TGCGCCAGCACCAGGACGGGGGAAAGCACAGATACGCAGTATTTT. This sequence encodes CASTRTGESTDTQYF. The chain is built from TRBV5-1 and TRBJ2-3; D perhaps matches TRBD2 (6 bases). V was trimmed by 6 bases and J by 0 bases, leaving 14 bases between them. The CDR3 consists of 15 residues. CDR1 and CDR2 (germline): SGHRS, YFSETQ.

The chain carries TRBV27 and TRBJ2-3; 7 nucleotides line up with TRBD1. J lost 2 bases, V lost 6 bases, and 8 bases had no gene match. The CDR3 covers 15 residues. Germline V gene lookup returns CDR1 MNHEY and CDR2 SMNVEV (reference sequence). The chain's CDR3 is CASSLGQVTTDTQYF. The CDR3 region has the DNA TGTGCCAGCAGCCTTGGACAGGTGACCACAGATACGCAGTATTTT.

The chain has TRBV5-1 and TRBJ1-3, with D possibly being TRBD1 (6 bases). Trimming took 0 bases from V and 2 from J, leaving 18 bases between them. CDR1 and CDR2 (germline): SGHRS, YFSETQ. The length of the CDR3 is 18 residues. The CDR3: CASSLAKGGGAPGNTIYF. The CDR3 DNA reads TGCGCCAGCAGCTTGGCAAAAGGCGGGGGCGCCCCTGGAAACACCATATATTTT. Full variable domain (rest looked up from reference TRBV5-1 and TRBJ1-3): KAGVTQTPRYLIKTRGQQVTLSCSPISGHRSVSWYQQTPGQGLQFLFEYFSETQRNKGNFPGRFSGRQFSNSRSEMNVSTLELGDSALYLCASSLAKGGGAPGNTIYFGEGSWLTVV.

The chain is built from TRBV5-6 and TRBJ1-2; 7 bases fit TRBD1. CDR3 size: 17 residues. V lost 0 bases to trimming and J lost 0 bases; unmatched junction nucleotides: 8. CDR1 SGHDT and CDR2 YYEEEE come from the germline V gene. The CDR3 coding sequence is TGTGCCAGCAGCTTGGCCGGGACAGCAGATTCTAACTATGGCTACACCTTC. It codes for CASSLAGTADSNYGYTF.

The rearrangement uses TRBV7-2 and TRBJ2-1; D gene uncertain. There are 13 residues in the CDR3. Trimming cost V 1 base and J 7 bases, with 8 bases left between them. Germline loops: CDR1 SGHTA, CDR2 FQGNSA. CDR3 bases: TGTGCCAGCAGCTTAGTCTCCTCGAATGAGCAGTTCTTC. Protein product: CASSLVSSNEQFF. Complete variable domain (other parts from reference TRBV7-2 and TRBJ2-1): GAGVSQSPSNKVTEKGKDVELRCDPISGHTALYWYRQSLGQGLEFLIYFQGNSAPDKSGLPSDRFSAERTGGSVSTLTIQRTQQEDSAVYLCASSLVSSNEQFFGPGTRLTVL.

The chain joins TRBV6-6 to TRBJ1-5; D unclear. Germline lookup yields CDR1 MNHNY and CDR2 SVGAGI (reference sequence). Deletions cut 6 bases from V and 4 bases from J, with 10 bases between. This CDR3 is 13 amino acids long. CDR3 sequence: CASSLTLNQPQHF. The CDR3, as DNA: TGTGCCAGCAGCCTAACTCTAAATCAGCCCCAGCATTTT.

The gene calls are TRBV5-6 and TRBJ2-3; TRBD2 is a possible D gene (6 bases). CDR3 length: 16 amino acids. Trimming left V 0 bases short and J 2 bases short, with 13 bases between. The germline V gene encodes CDR1 SGHDT and CDR2 YYEEEE. DNA for the CDR3: TGTGCCAGCAGCTTGGCCGGGGCGGGGATCACAGATACGCAGTATTTT. Its translation is CASSLAGAGITDTQYF.

This chain joins TRBV19 and TRBJ1-2; D is possibly TRBD1 (6 bases). This CDR3 contains 14 residues. CDR1 and CDR2 from the germline V gene are LNHDA and SQIVND (reference sequence). V was trimmed by 7 bases and J by 4 bases, leaving 16 bases between them. In nucleotides, the CDR3 is TGTGCCAGTACCGAGACAGGTCTTCTCTATGGCTACACCTTC. Protein product: CASTETGLLYGYTF.

J is TRBJ1-3 and V is TRBV19; D remains unclear. The CDR3 has 15 amino acids. Germline V CDR1 and CDR2: LNHDA, SQIVND (reference sequence). Trimming removed 3 bases at V and 0 bases at J, with 9 bases between. CDR3 amino acids: CASSISDHSGNTIYF. As DNA, the CDR3 is TGTGCCAGTAGTATCAGCGACCACTCTGGAAACACCATATATTTT.